Below are 28 T cell receptor beta chains sequenced from a single sample in a study of CD8 T cells in ankylosing spondylitis. Study observations and caveats: Blood from ankylosing spondylitis patients appeared to carry a characteristic roughly 8-variant TCR beta motif.

These receptors lack a known antigen. Using its own MiXCR run on the 5' RACE reads, TCRdb lists one record per CDR3 protein. Among approximately 550,000 distinct CDR3 sequences listed, about 13% were seen once. Sample: blood, either unsorted or a sorted T cell fraction (not recorded which). Source of these receptors: a male donor with ankylosing spondylitis.

This sequence joins TRBV29-1 and TRBJ2-3, with TRBD2 identical over 8 bases. This CDR3 region has 14 residues. V gave up 7 bases and J gave up 2 bases; unmatched junction bases: 8. Looked up from germline, CDR1 is SQVTM and CDR2 is ANQGSEA. CDR3 region: CSAPGTRDTDTQYF. In DNA form, the CDR3 reads TGCAGCGCCCCGGGGACTAGGGACACAGATACGCAGTATTTT.

This clonotype was counted between two and nine times. The chain recombines TRBV5-1 with TRBJ2-3, with 7 nucleotides matching TRBD2. Trimming cost V 0 bases and J 5 bases; bases outside gene matches: 3. Per germline, CDR1 SGHRS and CDR2 YFSETQ. The CDR3 runs to 14 residues. CDR3: CASSLAREGDTQYF. The CDR3, as DNA: TGCGCCAGCAGCTTGGCCAGGGAGGGAGATACGCAGTATTTT.

This clonotype was observed a handful of times. The chain carries TRBV7-9 and TRBJ1-2; 8 bases align to TRBD1. This CDR3 spans 15 amino acids. V was pared by 1 base and J by 6 bases, with 7 bases of the junction left unmatched. Germline CDR1 reads SEHNR; CDR2 reads FQNEAQ (reference sequence). In DNA form, the CDR3 reads TGTGCCAGCAGCTTAGAGACAGGGGAAGGGAATGGCTACACCTTC. Translating it yields CASSLETGEGNGYTF.

The rearrangement links TRBV3-1 to TRBJ1-5; D remains ambiguous. CDR1 is LGHDT, CDR2 YNNKEL, per germline (reference sequence). The CDR3 loop spans 13 amino acids. The V gene lost 0 bases and the J gene lost 5 bases, with 5 bases spanning the gap. The CDR3 sequence: CASSQDSHQPQHF. For the CDR3, the DNA is TGTGCCAGCAGCCAAGACAGCCATCAGCCCCAGCATTTT.

This clonotype occurred a few times. The chain recombines TRBV20-1 with TRBJ2-7; 7 bases line up with TRBD1. V shed 5 bases and J 7 bases; nucleotides not matched to a gene: 11. The CDR3 length is 13 residues. Germline loops: CDR1 DFQATT, CDR2 SNEGSKA (reference sequence). The CDR3 nucleotides are TGCAGTGCTTCACAGGGGACAGCTGGGGAGCAGTACGTC. Its translation: CSASQGTAGEQYV.

This clonotype appeared many times. The chain combines TRBV29-1 with TRBJ2-1; TRBD2 aligns across 11 bases. The CDR3 is 13 residues long. Germline assignment: CDR1 SQVTM and CDR2 ANQGSEA. The CDR3 bases are TGCGCCACACTAGCGGGAGAGGGGAATGAGCAGTTCTTC. As protein: CATLAGEGNEQFF.

This clonotype has only a few counts. This sequence joins TRBV3-1 and TRBJ2-2; 10 nucleotides align to TRBD2. Germline V CDR1 and CDR2: LGHDT, YNNKEL (reference sequence). The CDR3 has 16 residues. V shed 4 bases and J 4 bases; nucleotides not matched to a gene: 6. Here the CDR3 reads CASSLLAGRITGELFF. DNA of the CDR3: TGTGCCAGCAGCCTACTAGCGGGACGGATCACCGGGGAGCTGTTTTTT.

This rearrangement joins TRBV5-1 to TRBJ1-2, with 8 bases that match TRBD1. Germline values: CDR1 SGHRS, CDR2 YFSETQ. The CDR3 runs 14 residues. Trimming at V came to 3 bases and at J to 5 bases, leaving 6 bases not matched to a gene. The CDR3: CASSSTDRAYGYTF. DNA of the CDR3: TGCGCCAGCAGCTCTACGGACAGGGCTTATGGCTACACCTTC.

This clonotype was found a few times. The chain is built from TRBV5-1 and TRBJ2-2; 7 bases fit TRBD1. Looked up from germline, CDR1 is SGHRS and CDR2 is YFSETQ. V gave up 3 bases and J gave up 5 bases; unmatched junction bases: 4. The CDR3 totals 14 residues. CDR3 region: CASSYTGETGELFF. The CDR3 region has the DNA TGCGCCAGCAGCTATACAGGGGAGACCGGGGAGCTGTTTTTT.

This clonotype was seen a few times. V usage is TRBV5-6 and J usage is TRBJ1-2, with D unresolved. CDR1 and CDR2 from the germline V gene are SGHDT and YYEEEE. V dropped 4 bases and J dropped 2 bases, with 18 bases sitting between them. This CDR3 has 16 amino acids. The CDR3 protein is CASSGFWGASNYGYTF. CDR3 nucleotide sequence: TGTGCCAGCAGCGGATTTTGGGGAGCGTCGAACTATGGCTACACCTTC.

The rearrangement uses TRBV20-1 and TRBJ2-7; TRBD2 matches at 7 bases. CDR3 length equals 13 residues. Germline CDR1 DFQATT, CDR2 SNEGSKA (reference sequence). V lost 1 base to trimming and J lost 2 bases; unmatched junction nucleotides: 2. The CDR3 sequence: CSARGGLAYEQYV. The CDR3 DNA reads as TGCAGTGCTAGAGGAGGACTAGCCTACGAGCAGTACGTC.

J is TRBJ2-1 and V is TRBV11-2; 7 bases match TRBD2. V trimming: 0 bases; J trimming: 8 bases; junction bases outside the gene matches: 1. The CDR3 extends over 13 amino acids. The germline CDR1 and CDR2 sequences are SGHAT and FQNNGV. CDR3: CASSLDRGDEQFF. Written as DNA, the CDR3 is TGTGCCAGCAGCTTAGATCGGGGGGATGAGCAGTTCTTC.

The chain joins TRBV7-9 to TRBJ2-2; D is uncertain. Germline loops: CDR1 SEHNR, CDR2 FQNEAQ (reference sequence). The ends were cut back, 1 base at V and 1 base at J, with 7 bases in the middle. The length of the CDR3 is 15 residues. In DNA, the CDR3 is TGTGCCAGCAGCTTAGTATCCAAGAACACCGGGGAGCTGTTTTTT. This codes for CASSLVSKNTGELFF. The full variable domain, its missing parts supplied by reference TRBV7-9 and TRBJ2-2, is DTGVSQNPRHKITKRGQNVTFRCDPISEHNRLYWYRQTLGQGPEFLTYFQNEAQLEKSRLLSDRFSAERPKGSFSTLEIQRTEQGDSAMYLCASSLVSKNTGELFFGEGSRLTVL.

The chain recombines TRBV20-1 with TRBJ2-5, with 9 positions matching TRBD2. The CDR3 length is 14 residues. V lost 6 bases to trimming and J lost 5 bases; unmatched junction nucleotides: 10. Looked up from germline, CDR1 is DFQATT and CDR2 is SNEGSKA (reference sequence). CDR3 DNA: TGCAGTGCCCTACCCCTAGCGGGACAGGAGACCCAGTACTTC. This codes for CSALPLAGQETQYF.

This rearrangement joins TRBV3-1 to TRBJ2-1; 10 positions agree with TRBD2. Per germline, CDR1 LGHDT and CDR2 YNNKEL (reference sequence). Unmatched junction bases numbered 11, after V lost 4 bases and J lost 8 bases. This CDR3 spans 16 amino acids. The CDR3 loop reads CASSPTSGVLGDEQFF. The CDR3 DNA is TGTGCCAGCAGCCCAACTAGCGGGGTCTTAGGAGATGAGCAGTTCTTC.

The gene calls are TRBV14 and TRBJ2-5; a possible D gene is TRBD1 (5 bases). The CDR3 loop spans 16 amino acids. The germline V gene encodes CDR1 SGHDN and CDR2 FVKESK. V lost 0 bases and J lost 1, with 12 bases in between. The CDR3 here is CASSQDPDRSQETQYF. The CDR3 coding sequence is TGTGCCAGCAGCCAAGATCCAGACAGATCCCAAGAGACCCAGTACTTC. Full variable domain (rest looked up from reference TRBV14 and TRBJ2-5): EAGVTQFPSHSVIEKGQTVTLRCDPISGHDNLYWYRRVMGKEIKFLLHFVKESKQDESGMPNNRFLAERTGGTYSTLKVQPAELEDSGVYFCASSQDPDRSQETQYFGPGTRLLVL.

This clonotype showed up many times. The chain recombines TRBV5-1 with TRBJ2-1; D assignment may be TRBD1 or TRBD2 (5 bases each). CDR3 size: 16 residues. Germline V gene lookup returns CDR1 SGHRS and CDR2 YFSETQ. Deletions cut 0 bases from V and 5 bases from J, with 15 bases between. The CDR3 loop reads CASSLVPGLSHNEQFF. CDR3 DNA: TGCGCCAGCAGCTTGGTCCCGGGGCTGTCTCACAATGAGCAGTTCTTC.

This clonotype occurred a few times. V is TRBV27 and J is TRBJ2-5; no reliable D call. V lost 3 bases and J lost 4, with 12 bases in between. Germline V CDR1 and CDR2: MNHEY, SMNVEV (reference sequence). There are 14 residues in the CDR3. CDR3 bases: TGTGCCAGCAGTTTGCGAGGCATCATAGAGACCCAGTACTTC. Its translation is CASSLRGIIETQYF.

This clonotype showed up many times. The chain employs TRBV5-1 and TRBJ2-2; tentatively, D is TRBD1 or TRBD2 (5 bases each). With 4 bases removed from V and 2 bases from J, the gap between germline ends came to 15 bases. CDR1 is SGHRS, CDR2 YFSETQ, per germline. This CDR3 contains 16 residues. CDR3 sequence: CASSVRGTTNTGELFF. In DNA form, the CDR3 reads TGCGCCAGCAGCGTGCGAGGGACGACCAACACCGGGGAGCTGTTTTTT.

This clonotype has at least ten counts. The gene calls are TRBV7-9 and TRBJ1-4; tentatively, D is TRBD1 (6 bases). V was pared by 1 base and J by 3 bases, with 9 bases between. Per the germline V gene, CDR1 is SEHNR and CDR2 is FQNEAQ (reference sequence). There are 15 residues in the CDR3. This CDR3 is CASSLGGAPNEKLFF. The CDR3 DNA reads as TGTGCCAGCAGCTTAGGGGGGGCACCTAATGAAAAACTGTTTTTT.

This chain links TRBV19 with TRBJ2-4; TRBD2 agrees at 11 bases. Germline V gene data show CDR1 as LNHDA and CDR2 as SQIVND (reference sequence). The CDR3 totals 18 residues. Unmatched junction bases numbered 11, after V lost 7 bases and J lost 0 bases. CDR3 amino acids: CASTKRLAGGLAKNIQYF. The CDR3 region has the DNA TGTGCCAGTACCAAACGGCTAGCGGGAGGCTTAGCCAAAAACATTCAGTACTTC. Drawing the rest from reference TRBV19 and TRBJ2-4, the complete variable domain is DGGITQSPKYLFRKEGQNVTLSCEQNLNHDAMYWYRQDPGQGLRLIYYSQIVNDFQKGDIAEGYSVSREKKESFPLTVTSAQKNPTAFYLCASTKRLAGGLAKNIQYFGAGTRLSVL.

This clonotype was counted only a few times. The genes are TRBV20-1 and TRBJ2-3, with D possibly being TRBD2 (5 bases). The V and J ends lost 7 bases and 0 bases respectively, with 8 bases between them. CDR1 and CDR2 from the germline V gene are DFQATT and SNEGSKA (reference sequence). This CDR3 has 12 residues. The DNA of the CDR3 is TGCAGTGGAGCGGTTAGCACAGATACGCAGTATTTT. It encodes CSGAVSTDTQYF.

A few counts support this clonotype. The chain couples TRBV6-1 to TRBJ1-5; 7 positions agree with TRBD1. The CDR3 is 14 residues long. The V and J ends lost 2 bases and 4 bases, in that order; junction bases with no gene match: 2. From germline, CDR1 is MNHNS and CDR2 SASEGT. The CDR3: CASSERGQNQPQHF. CDR3 in DNA: TGTGCCAGCAGTGAAAGGGGACAGAATCAGCCCCAGCATTTT.

The J gene is TRBJ2-7, the V gene TRBV6-6; D ambiguous. V lost 2 bases, J lost 7 bases, and 12 bases lay in between. Germline CDR1 and CDR2: MNHNY and SVGAGI (reference sequence). The CDR3 contains 13 residues. The DNA of the CDR3 is TGTGCCAGCAGTTACCGTTCCGGGTGGGAGCAGTACTTC. This sequence encodes CASSYRSGWEQYF.

The chain couples TRBV7-9 to TRBJ2-7, with D tentatively TRBD2 (5 bases). The CDR3 runs to 13 residues. The ends were cut back, 4 bases at V and 6 bases at J, with 13 bases in the middle. CDR1 is SEHNR and CDR2 is FQNEAQ in the germline V gene (reference sequence). The CDR3 loop is CASSSPLAPEQYV. CDR3 nucleotides: TGTGCCAGCAGCTCCCCCCTAGCTCCCGAGCAGTACGTC.

At least ten counts were recorded for this clonotype. The chain links TRBV25-1 to TRBJ2-1, with TRBD1 matching 8 bases. This CDR3 has 13 residues. The germline V gene encodes CDR1 MGHDK and CDR2 SYGVNS. V gave up 6 bases and J gave up 8 bases; unmatched junction bases: 6. CDR3 residues: CASRDRVVYEQFF. The CDR3 nucleotides are TGTGCCAGCAGGGACAGGGTGGTCTATGAGCAGTTCTTC.

This clonotype was seen many times. The chain joins TRBV12-3 or TRBV12-4 to TRBJ2-3, with D unclear. CDR3 size: 15 residues. V lost 5 bases and J 4 bases, leaving 16 bases between the germline ends. CDR3 sequence: CASSHQYGPADTQYF. The CDR3 DNA sequence: TGTGCCAGCAGTCATCAGTATGGCCCCGCAGATACGCAGTATTTT.

This clonotype was seen a few times. This chain links TRBV20-1 with TRBJ2-5, with 12 bases identical to TRBD2. CDR1 and CDR2 from the germline V gene are DFQATT and SNEGSKA (reference sequence). Trimming took 0 bases from V and 5 from J; bases not matched to a gene: 7. The CDR3 has 16 residues. The CDR3 is CSARDPSGRAWETQYF. The CDR3 DNA reads TGCAGTGCTAGAGATCCTAGCGGGAGGGCCTGGGAGACCCAGTACTTC.